A single sample gave rise to the 18 T cell receptor beta chains below, sequenced in a study of T-cell memory formation after mild COVID-19. In TCRdb, the 5' RACE reads were re-called with MiXCR into one record per CDR3 protein. The table lists roughly 370,000 distinct CDR3 sequences, around a sixth of them singletons. The source material was PBMCs or a T cell subset sorted from them (not recorded which). These receptors came from a man younger than 35 who had mild COVID-19 (a few samples of this study predate the infection). Cell type and time point are not known.

This chain connects TRBV12-3 or TRBV12-4 to TRBJ1-2, with D uncertain. Between the trimmed V and J ends, which lost 5 bases and 8 bases, there was a span of 15 bases. CDR3 length: 13 amino acids. The CDR3 coding sequence is TGTGCCAGCAGTCCAGGACCAATAATGGGCTACACCTTC. Protein: CASSPGPIMGYTF.

CDR3 in amino acids: CSWTSGAGEQFF. CDR3 in DNA: TGCAGCTGGACTAGCGGGGCGGGGGAGCAGTTCTTC. This chain uses TRBV20-1 with TRBJ2-1; 12 bases align to TRBD2. The length of the CDR3 is 12 residues. From germline, CDR1 is DFQATT and CDR2 SNEGSKA (reference sequence).

This clonotype came up a few times. V gene TRBV20-1 combines with J gene TRBJ1-5, with D hard to call. CDR1 and CDR2 (germline): DFQATT, SNEGSKA (reference sequence). The V end was cut by 5 bases, the J end by 0 bases, with 5 bases between. The CDR3 contains 12 residues. CDR3 sequence (DNA): TGCAGTGCTCGGAATAGCAATCAGCCCCAGCATTTT. It codes for CSARNSNQPQHF.

This clonotype was counted many times. V gene TRBV5-1 combines with J gene TRBJ2-3, with 9 bases lining up with TRBD2. Losses at the gene ends were 2 bases for V and 2 bases for J; bases not matched to a gene: 6. Germline CDR1 reads SGHRS; CDR2 reads YFSETQ. The CDR3 has 16 amino acids. This CDR3 reads CASSFRGGVPTDTQYF. CDR3 nucleotides: TGCGCCAGCAGCTTCCGCGGGGGGGTCCCCACAGATACGCAGTATTTT. Supplemented by reference TRBV5-1 and TRBJ2-3, the full variable domain reads KAGVTQTPRYLIKTRGQQVTLSCSPISGHRSVSWYQQTPGQGLQFLFEYFSETQRNKGNFPGRFSGRQFSNSRSEMNVSTLELGDSALYLCASSFRGGVPTDTQYFGPGTRLTVL.

DNA of the CDR3: TGCGCCAGCAGCTTGGGGCAGATCTTCAATGAGCAGTTCTTC. Translated: CASSLGQIFNEQFF. V is TRBV5-1 and J is TRBJ2-1, with D unresolved. This CDR3 contains 14 residues. Looked up from germline, CDR1 is SGHRS and CDR2 is YFSETQ. Between the trimmed V and J ends, which lost 0 bases and 6 bases, there was a span of 10 bases.

This clonotype turned up a few times. The genes are TRBV7-9 and TRBJ2-4; tentative D call: TRBD2 (6 bases). There are 14 residues in the CDR3. Per the germline V gene, CDR1 is SEHNR and CDR2 is FQNEAQ (reference sequence). Between the trimmed V and J ends, which lost 2 bases and 8 bases, there was a span of 13 bases. CDR3 sequence reads: CASSLPSWGDIQYF. DNA of the CDR3: TGTGCCAGCAGCTTACCCTCCTGGGGGGACATTCAGTACTTC.

This clonotype was found a few times. The chain links TRBV4-1 to TRBJ2-2; D gene uncertain. The V gene's germline CDR1 is MGHRA and CDR2 YSYEKL. This CDR3 region has 14 residues. The V and J ends lost 2 bases and 2 bases respectively, with 6 bases between them. The CDR3 sequence: CASSQIANTGELFF. DNA of the CDR3: TGCGCCAGCAGCCAAATCGCTAACACCGGGGAGCTGTTTTTT.

This clonotype came up a few times. The chain recombines TRBV7-9 with TRBJ1-4, with 8 bases identical to TRBD1. Germline CDR1 is SEHNR and CDR2 is FQNEAQ (reference sequence). V shed 5 bases, J shed 0 bases, and the junction held 2 bases outside the gene matches. CDR3 length equals 15 residues. The CDR3 nucleotides read TGTGCCAGCAGCCCACAGGGGGCAACTAATGAAAAACTGTTTTTT. Translation: CASSPQGATNEKLFF.

V is TRBV4-1 and J is TRBJ1-1; TRBD1 is a possible D gene (6 bases). Germline assignment: CDR1 MGHRA and CDR2 YSYEKL. The V end was cut by 4 bases, the J end by 1 base, with 16 bases between. This CDR3 comprises 16 residues. The CDR3 DNA follows: TGCGCCAGCAGCCGACTGACTAGGACAGCGAACACTGAAGCTTTCTTT. Its protein product is CASSRLTRTANTEAFF.

This rearrangement joins TRBV6-5 to TRBJ2-7; D remains ambiguous. V shed 0 bases and J shed 5 bases, with 11 bases lying between them. CDR3 size: 14 residues. CDR1 is MNHEY and CDR2 is SVGAGI in the germline V gene. The CDR3 sequence is CASSYSDVRDEQYF. The CDR3 nucleotides read TGTGCCAGCAGTTACTCTGACGTCCGGGACGAGCAGTACTTC.

This clonotype was observed a handful of times. V usage is TRBV19 and J usage is TRBJ2-7; D may correspond to TRBD1 or TRBD2 (5 bases each). With 5 bases removed from V and 1 base from J, the gap between germline ends came to 12 bases. The germline V gene has CDR1 LNHDA and CDR2 SQIVND (reference sequence). The CDR3 spans 14 residues. The chain's CDR3 is CASSSRGPSYEQYF. Here the CDR3 DNA reads TGTGCCAGTAGTTCAAGGGGACCATCCTACGAGCAGTACTTC.

This clonotype came up many times. The V call is TRBV12-3 or TRBV12-4, the J call TRBJ1-2, with D hard to call. The CDR3 totals 13 residues. V lost 8 bases and J lost 0, with 10 bases in between. Written as DNA, the CDR3 is TGTGCCAGCTCCTCCGGGGCTAACTATGGCTACACCTTC. Encoded protein: CASSSGANYGYTF.

This clonotype appeared a few times. The chain carries TRBV7-2 and TRBJ2-1; tentatively, D is TRBD1 or TRBD2 (6 bases each). The CDR3 runs 15 residues. The V end was cut by 3 bases, the J end by 7 bases, with 16 bases between. Germline values: CDR1 SGHTA, CDR2 FQGNSA. This CDR3 is CASSFREGGHNEQFF. DNA for the CDR3: TGTGCCAGCAGCTTTAGAGAGGGGGGCCATAATGAGCAGTTCTTC.

This clonotype was observed a few times. V usage is TRBV7-2 and J usage is TRBJ1-4, with a tentative D call TRBD1 (6 bases). V was cut by 3 bases and J by 8 bases, with 16 bases left in between. Germline CDR1 and CDR2: SGHTA and FQGNSA. The CDR3 length is 15 residues. The CDR3 is CASSFSGAWGEKLFF. DNA for the CDR3: TGTGCCAGCAGCTTCTCGGGGGCATGGGGAGAAAAACTGTTTTTT.

In this sample, this clonotype turned up a few times. The rearrangement uses TRBV7-8 and TRBJ1-5; 12 positions match TRBD1. V dropped 3 bases and J dropped 4; count of bases not matched to a gene: 7. The CDR3 consists of 17 residues. The germline V gene encodes CDR1 SGHVS and CDR2 FQNEAQ. The DNA of the CDR3 is TGTGCCAGCAGCTTGGTTAGGGACAGGGGGCTTAATCAGCCCCAGCATTTT. It translates to CASSLVRDRGLNQPQHF.

This clonotype was seen only a few times. One junction end does not reproduce the germline sequence, and a read error may be involved. The chain is built from TRBV4-1 and TRBJ2-7; the match to TRBD1 covers 9 bases. The CDR3 length is 14 residues. CDR1 is MGHRA, CDR2 YSYEKL, per germline. The DNA for the CDR3 is TGCGCCAGCAGCCTCCAGACAGGGGGGGACGAGCAGTACTTT. This gives the protein CASSLQTGGDEQYF.

This sequence joins TRBV6-6 and TRBJ1-2; D is possibly TRBD1 (5 bases). This CDR3 has 13 residues. V was pared by 5 bases and J by 5 bases, with 12 bases between. Germline loops: CDR1 MNHNY, CDR2 SVGAGI (reference sequence). In DNA form, the CDR3 reads TGTGCCAGCAGTGAAGACAGAGAGTATGGCTACACCTTC. Its translation: CASSEDREYGYTF.

This clonotype was observed a few times. The rearrangement links TRBV3-1 to TRBJ2-3; possibly TRBD2 for D (6 bases). V dropped 1 base and J dropped 4 bases, with 9 bases sitting between them. The germline CDR1 and CDR2 sequences are LGHDT and YNNKEL (reference sequence). The CDR3 runs 14 residues. CDR3 in amino acids: CASSQVASADTQYF. The DNA for the CDR3 is TGTGCCAGCAGCCAAGTAGCTAGCGCAGATACGCAGTATTTT.